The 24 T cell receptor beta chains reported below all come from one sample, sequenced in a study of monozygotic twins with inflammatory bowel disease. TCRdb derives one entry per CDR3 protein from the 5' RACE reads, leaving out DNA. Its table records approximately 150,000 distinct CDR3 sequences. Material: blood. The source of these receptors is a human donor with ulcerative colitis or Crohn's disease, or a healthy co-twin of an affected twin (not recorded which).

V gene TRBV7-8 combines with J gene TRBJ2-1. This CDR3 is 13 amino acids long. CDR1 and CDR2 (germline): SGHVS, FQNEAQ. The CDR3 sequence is CASSLDSPSEQFF.

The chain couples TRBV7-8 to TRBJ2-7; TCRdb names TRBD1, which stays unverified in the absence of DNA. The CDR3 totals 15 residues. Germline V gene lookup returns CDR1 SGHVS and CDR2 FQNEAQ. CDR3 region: CASSLEPGNQYEQYF.

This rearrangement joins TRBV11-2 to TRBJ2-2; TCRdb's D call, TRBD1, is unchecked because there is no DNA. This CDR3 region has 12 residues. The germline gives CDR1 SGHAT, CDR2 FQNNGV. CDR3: CGSKAGSGELFF.

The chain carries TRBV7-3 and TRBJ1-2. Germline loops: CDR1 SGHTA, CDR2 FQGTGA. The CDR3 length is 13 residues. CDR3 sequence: CASSLSRDYGYTF.

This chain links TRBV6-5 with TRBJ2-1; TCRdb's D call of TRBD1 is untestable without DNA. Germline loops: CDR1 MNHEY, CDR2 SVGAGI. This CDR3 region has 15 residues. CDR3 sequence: CASSYPPGTGSEQFF.

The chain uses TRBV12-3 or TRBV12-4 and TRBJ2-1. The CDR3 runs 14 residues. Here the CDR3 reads CASLLTDQNNEQFF.

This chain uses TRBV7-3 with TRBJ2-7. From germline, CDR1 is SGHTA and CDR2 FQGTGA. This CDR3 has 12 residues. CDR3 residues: CASSTNGHEQYF.

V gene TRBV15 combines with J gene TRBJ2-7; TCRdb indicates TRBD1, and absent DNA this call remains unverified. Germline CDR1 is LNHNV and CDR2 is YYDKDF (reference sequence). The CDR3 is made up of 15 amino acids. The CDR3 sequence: CATSPTGQPTYEQYF.

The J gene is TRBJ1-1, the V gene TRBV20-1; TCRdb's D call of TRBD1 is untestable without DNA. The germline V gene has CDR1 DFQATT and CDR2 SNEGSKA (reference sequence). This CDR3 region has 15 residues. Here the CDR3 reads CSASMTGGPNTEAFF.

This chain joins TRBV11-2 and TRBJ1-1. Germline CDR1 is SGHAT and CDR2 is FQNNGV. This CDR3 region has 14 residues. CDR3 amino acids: CASIPGTTHTEAFF. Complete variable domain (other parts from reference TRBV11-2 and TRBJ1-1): EAGVAQSPRYKIIEKRQSVAFWCNPISGHATLYWYQQILGQGPKLLIQFQNNGVVDDSQLPKDRFSAERLKGVDSTLKIQPAKLEDSAVYLCASIPGTTHTEAFFGQGTRLTVV.

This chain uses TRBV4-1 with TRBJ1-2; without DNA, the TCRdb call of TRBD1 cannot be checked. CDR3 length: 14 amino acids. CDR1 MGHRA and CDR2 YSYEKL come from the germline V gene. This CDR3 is CASSQVGQLYGYTF.

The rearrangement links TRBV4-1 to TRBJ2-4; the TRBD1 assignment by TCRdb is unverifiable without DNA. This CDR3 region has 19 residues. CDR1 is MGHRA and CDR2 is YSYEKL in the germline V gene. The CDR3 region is CASSQPRDRGPMAKNIQYF.

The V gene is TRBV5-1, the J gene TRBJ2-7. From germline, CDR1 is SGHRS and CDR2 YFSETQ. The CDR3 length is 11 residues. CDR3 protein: CASSFGYERYF.

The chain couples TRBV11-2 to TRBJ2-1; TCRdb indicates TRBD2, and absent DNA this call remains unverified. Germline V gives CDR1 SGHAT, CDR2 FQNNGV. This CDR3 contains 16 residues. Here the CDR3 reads CASSLGGAGIYNEQFF.

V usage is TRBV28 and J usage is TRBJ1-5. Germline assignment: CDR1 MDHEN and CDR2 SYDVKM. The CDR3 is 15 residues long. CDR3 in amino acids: CASSTYPIKDQPQHF.

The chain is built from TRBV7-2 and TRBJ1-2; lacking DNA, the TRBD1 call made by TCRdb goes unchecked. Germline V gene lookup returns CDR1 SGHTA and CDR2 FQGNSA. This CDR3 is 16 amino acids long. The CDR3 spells CASSLDSGQGASGYTF.

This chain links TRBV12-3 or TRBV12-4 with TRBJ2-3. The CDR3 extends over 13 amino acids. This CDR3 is CASSLGPLDTQYF.

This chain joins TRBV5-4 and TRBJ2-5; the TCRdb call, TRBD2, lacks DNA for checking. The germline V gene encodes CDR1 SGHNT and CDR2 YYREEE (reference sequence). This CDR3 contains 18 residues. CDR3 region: CASSLAFGGGASQETQYF. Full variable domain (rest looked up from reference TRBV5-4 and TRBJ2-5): ETGVTQSPTHLIKTRGQQVTLRCSSQSGHNTVSWYQQALGQGPQFIFQYYREEENGRGNFPPRFSGLQFPNYSSELNVNALELDDSALYLCASSLAFGGGASQETQYFGPGTRLLVL.

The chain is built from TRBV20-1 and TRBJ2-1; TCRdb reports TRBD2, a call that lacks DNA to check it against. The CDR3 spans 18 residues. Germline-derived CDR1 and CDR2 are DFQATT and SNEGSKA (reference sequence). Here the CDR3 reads CSAILPLAGGPSYNEQFF.

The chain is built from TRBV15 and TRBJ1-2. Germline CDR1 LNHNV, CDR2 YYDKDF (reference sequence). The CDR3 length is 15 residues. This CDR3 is CATSEGLGNNYGYTF.

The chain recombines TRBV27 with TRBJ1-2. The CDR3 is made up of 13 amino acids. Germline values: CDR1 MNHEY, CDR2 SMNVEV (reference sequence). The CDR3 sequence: CASSLTNGRGYTF.

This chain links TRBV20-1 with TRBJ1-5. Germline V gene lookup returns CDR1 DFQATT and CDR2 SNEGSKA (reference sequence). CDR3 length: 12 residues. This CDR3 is CSARSGDQPQHF.

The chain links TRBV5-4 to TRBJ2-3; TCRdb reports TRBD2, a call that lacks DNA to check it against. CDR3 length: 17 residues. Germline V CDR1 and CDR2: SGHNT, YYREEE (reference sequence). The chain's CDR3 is CASRTGASGASTDTQYF.

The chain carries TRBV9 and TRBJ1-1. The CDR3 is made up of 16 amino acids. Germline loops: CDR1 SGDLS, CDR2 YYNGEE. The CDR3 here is CASSSAGGQSNTEAFF. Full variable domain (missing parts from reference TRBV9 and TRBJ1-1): DSGVTQTPKHLITATGQRVTLRCSPRSGDLSVYWYQQSLDQGLQFLIQYYNGEERAKGNILERFSAQQFPDLHSELNLSSLELGDSALYFCASSSAGGQSNTEAFFGQGTRLTVV.